A single sample is the source of the 19 T cell receptor beta chains below, sequenced in a study of blood T cell repertoires in COVID-19. TCRdb's copy holds only in-frame clones and misses some; the assay was immunoSEQ multiplex PCR. Among approximately 97,000 clones listed, approximately 84% were seen once. Sequencing input: peripheral blood. The receptors here all came from a man between 60 and 75 years old with acute or convalescent COVID-19.

This rearrangement joins TRBV27 to TRBJ2-2; D not certain. V shed 5 bases and J shed 1 base, with 8 bases lying between them. This CDR3 is 14 amino acids long. Germline assignment: CDR1 MNHEY and CDR2 SMNVEV (reference sequence). CDR3 in DNA: TGTGCCAGCAGTCGCCTAGTGAACACCGGGGAGCTGTTTTTT. Its translation: CASSRLVNTGELFF.

The genes are TRBV29-1 and TRBJ1-1, with 9 positions matching TRBD1. The V and J ends lost 4 bases and 4 bases, in that order; junction bases with no gene match: 10. The CDR3 extends over 15 amino acids. Germline-derived CDR1 and CDR2 are SQVTM and ANQGSEA. CDR3 DNA sequence: TGCAGCGTTGGGAGGGTAGAGACAGGGGGCACTGAAGCTTTCTTT. Translating it yields CSVGRVETGGTEAFF.

A few counts support this clone. The chain combines TRBV13 with TRBJ1-2; the match to TRBD1 covers 7 bases. CDR3 length: 14 amino acids. Germline trimming cut 5 bases from V and 6 bases from J; bases unmatched to any gene: 9. Germline V gene data show CDR1 as PRHDT and CDR2 as FYEKMQ (reference sequence). CDR3: CASSQRQGQNGYTF. CDR3 nucleotide sequence: TGTGCCAGCAGCCAAAGACAGGGACAGAATGGCTACACCTTC.

The V gene is TRBV7-9, the J gene TRBJ2-3; 8 nucleotides agree with TRBD1. Trimming at V came to 2 bases and at J to 3 bases, leaving 7 bases not matched to a gene. The germline gives CDR1 SEHNR, CDR2 FQNEAQ (reference sequence). CDR3 size: 16 residues. In DNA form, the CDR3 reads TGTGCCAGCAGCTTAAGCGGCAGGGGGCCGACAGATACGCAGTATTTT. Translating it yields CASSLSGRGPTDTQYF.

V is TRBV7-6 and J is TRBJ1-6, with no clear D. Germline V lookup: CDR1 SGHVS, CDR2 FNYEAQ. This CDR3 region has 14 residues. V was pared by 8 bases and J by 0 bases, with 8 bases between. The CDR3 DNA follows: TGTGCCAGCGCGGGCCCCTCCTATAATTCACCCCTCCACTTT. As protein: CASAGPSYNSPLHF.

This clone was counted once. The V gene is TRBV3-1 (or the pseudogene TRBV3-2), the J gene TRBJ2-7; tentatively, D is TRBD1 (6 bases). V lost 4 bases to trimming and J lost 2 bases, with 15 bases between them. Germline CDR1 and CDR2: LGHDT and YNNKEL (reference sequence). This CDR3 has 15 residues. CDR3 amino acids: CASSRETQGAYEQYF. CDR3 nucleotide sequence: TGTGCCAGCAGCCGAGAGACACAGGGTGCCTACGAGCAGTACTTC.

This clone was seen a few times. CDR3 sequence: CASSLGHNGRYEQYF. In DNA form, the CDR3 reads TGTGCCAGCAGCCTCGGACACAATGGTCGGTACGAGCAGTACTTC. V usage is TRBV28 and J usage is TRBJ2-7; maybe TRBD1 (5 bases). With 6 bases removed from V and 4 bases from J, the gap between germline ends came to 19 bases. The CDR3 extends over 15 amino acids. In germline, CDR1 is MDHEN, CDR2 SYDVKM.

V usage is TRBV7-2 and J usage is TRBJ2-3; 9 nucleotides agree with TRBD2. There are 15 residues in the CDR3. Per the germline V gene, CDR1 is SGHTA and CDR2 is FQGNSA. J gave up 6 bases and V 1 base, and 5 bases lay outside the gene matches. The CDR3 region has the DNA TGTGCCAGCAGCTTAGTTGCTAGCGGGATTGATACGCAGTATTTT. Amino acid sequence: CASSLVASGIDTQYF.

This chain joins TRBV9 and TRBJ2-5; no clear D. Between the trimmed V and J ends, which lost 3 bases and 4 bases, there was a span of 16 bases. The CDR3 covers 15 residues. Germline assignment: CDR1 SGDLS and CDR2 YYNGEE. CDR3 region: CASSGSVVPGETQYF. The CDR3 nucleotides read TGTGCCAGCAGCGGATCGGTAGTTCCCGGAGAGACCCAGTACTTC.

The V and J genes are TRBV7-3 and TRBJ2-1, with a weak D call TRBD2 (6 bases). CDR3 length: 15 residues. In germline, CDR1 is SGHTA, CDR2 FQGTGA. Trimming took 2 bases from V and 1 from J, leaving 9 bases between them. The CDR3 loop is CASSLGRLSYNEQFF. The DNA of the CDR3 is TGTGCCAGCAGCTTAGGGAGGTTGTCCTACAATGAGCAGTTCTTC.

This clone was observed a handful of times. The V call is TRBV13, the J call TRBJ1-2; D is unclear. Germline V CDR1 and CDR2: PRHDT, FYEKMQ (reference sequence). V dropped 4 bases and J dropped 8 bases, with 14 bases sitting between them. The CDR3 is 13 amino acids. CDR3 DNA: TGTGCCAGCAGCTCAAGACTACCTAGGGGCTACACCTTC. Residues: CASSSRLPRGYTF.

The chain has TRBV29-1 and TRBJ1-4; no clear D gene. This CDR3 comprises 14 residues. V was cut by 0 bases and J by 7 bases, with 12 bases left in between. Germline CDR1 is SQVTM and CDR2 is ANQGSEA. As DNA, the CDR3 is TGCAGCGTTGAAGAGAGGGCCTGGGGTGAAAAACTGTTTTTT. Protein product: CSVEERAWGEKLFF.

The rearrangement links TRBV3-1 (or the pseudogene TRBV3-2) to TRBJ2-1; 11 bases fit TRBD2. The CDR3 runs 15 residues. CDR1 is LGHDT and CDR2 is YNNKEL in the germline V gene (reference sequence). After removal of 1 base from V and 9 bases from J, the junction contained 5 bases not matched to a gene. CDR3: CASSQVAGGLIEQFF. CDR3 DNA: TGTGCCAGCAGCCAAGTAGCGGGGGGGCTCATTGAGCAGTTCTTC.

The chain combines TRBV27 with TRBJ2-5; 10 nucleotides line up with TRBD2. CDR3 length equals 15 residues. The trim removed 7 bases at V and 2 bases at J, leaving 7 bases unmatched. Germline assignment: CDR1 MNHEY and CDR2 SMNVEV (reference sequence). CDR3 in amino acids: CASKTLAGEQETQYF. For the CDR3, the DNA is TGTGCCAGCAAAACCCTAGCGGGGGAACAAGAGACCCAGTACTTC.

A few counts support this clone. J is TRBJ1-3 and V is TRBV4-1, with 7 positions matching TRBD1. Germline V gene data show CDR1 as MGHRA and CDR2 as YSYEKL. The length of the CDR3 is 15 residues. The trim removed 8 bases at V and 7 bases at J, leaving 14 bases unmatched. CDR3 DNA sequence: TGCGCCAGCCAAACAAGACAGGGACTAGTGAACACCATATATTTT. Protein sequence: CASQTRQGLVNTIYF.

A note on this clone: Its ends do not fully match the called genes, so a read error is possible. This sequence joins TRBV6-1 and TRBJ2-7; D gene ambiguous. The CDR3 runs to 14 residues. Germline loops: CDR1 MNHNS, CDR2 SASEGT. The CDR3 bases are TGTGCCAGCAGCGAAGCAACCTACTCCTACGAGCAGTACTTC. It specifies CASSEATYSYEQYF.

This sequence joins TRBV19 and TRBJ1-6; 7 bases agree with TRBD1. V trimming: 4 bases; J trimming: 9 bases; junction bases outside the gene matches: 12. This CDR3 comprises 16 residues. Germline CDR1 and CDR2: LNHDA and SQIVND (reference sequence). For the CDR3, the DNA is TGTGCCAGTAGTAACCAAGACAGGGTGTGGGGTTCACCCCTCCACTTT. Its protein is CASSNQDRVWGSPLHF.

The rearrangement joins TRBV5-1 to TRBJ2-2; D possibly corresponds to TRBD1 (6 bases). This CDR3 spans 15 amino acids. Trimming took off 0 bases at V and 4 bases at J, with 10 bases between the two ends. The germline CDR1 and CDR2 sequences are SGHRS and YFSETQ. CDR3 bases: TGCGCCAGCAGCTTGGTGCAGGGGCTCACCGGGGAGCTGTTTTTT. This gives the protein CASSLVQGLTGELFF.

CDR3 protein: CASGQGVPLDTQYF. The CDR3 region has the DNA TGTGCCAGCGGACAGGGAGTGCCTCTAGATACGCAGTATTTT. The chain joins TRBV6-5 to TRBJ2-3; TRBD1 aligns across 8 bases. V was pared by 8 bases and J by 5 bases, with 9 bases of the junction left unmatched. The CDR3 is 14 residues long. Germline-derived CDR1 and CDR2 are MNHEY and SVGAGI.